The table lists the clone carrying this T cell receptor (beta chain) with many counts. The sample comes from a study of early T cells in non-severe SARS-CoV-2 infection. The protocol attached unique molecular identifiers to individual cDNA molecules. TCRdb used MiXCR to reprocess the 5' RACE reads, holding one entry per CDR3 protein. In the table there are around 94,000 distinct CDR3 sequences, about 12% of which are singletons. What was sequenced was whole blood. The receptor was derived from an adult who was a healthcare worker with PCR-confirmed SARS-CoV-2 infection or an uninfected control (not recorded which).

The DNA of the CDR3 is TGTGCCAGCAGCCAAGGGACAGGGCGTAGCAATCAGCCCCAGCATTTT. Translation gives CASSQGTGRSNQPQHF. The rearrangement links TRBV3-1 to TRBJ1-5; 8 positions agree with TRBD1. Germline V gene lookup returns CDR1 LGHDT and CDR2 YNNKEL (reference sequence). The length of the CDR3 is 16 residues. V lost 1 base to trimming and J lost 0 bases; unmatched junction nucleotides: 2.